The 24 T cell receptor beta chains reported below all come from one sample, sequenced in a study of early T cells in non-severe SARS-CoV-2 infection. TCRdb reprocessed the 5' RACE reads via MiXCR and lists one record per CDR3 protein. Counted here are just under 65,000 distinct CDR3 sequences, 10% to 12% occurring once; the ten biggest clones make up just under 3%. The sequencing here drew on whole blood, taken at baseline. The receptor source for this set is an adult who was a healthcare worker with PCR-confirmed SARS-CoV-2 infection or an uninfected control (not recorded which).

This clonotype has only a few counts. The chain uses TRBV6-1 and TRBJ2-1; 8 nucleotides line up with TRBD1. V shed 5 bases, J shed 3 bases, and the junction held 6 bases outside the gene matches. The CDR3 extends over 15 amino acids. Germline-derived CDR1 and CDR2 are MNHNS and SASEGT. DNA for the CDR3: TGTGCCAGCAGTTGGGCAGGGGGCCTCTACAATGAGCAGTTCTTC. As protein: CASSWAGGLYNEQFF.

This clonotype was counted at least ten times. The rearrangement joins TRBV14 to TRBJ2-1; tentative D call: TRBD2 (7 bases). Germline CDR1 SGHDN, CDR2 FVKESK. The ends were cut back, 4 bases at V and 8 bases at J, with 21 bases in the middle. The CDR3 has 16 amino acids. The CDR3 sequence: CASSLQWRGPLDEQFF. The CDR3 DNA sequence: TGTGCCAGCAGCCTTCAGTGGCGGGGGCCCCTGGATGAGCAGTTCTTC. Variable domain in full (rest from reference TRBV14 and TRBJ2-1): EAGVTQFPSHSVIEKGQTVTLRCDPISGHDNLYWYRRVMGKEIKFLLHFVKESKQDESGMPNNRFLAERTGGTYSTLKVQPAELEDSGVYFCASSLQWRGPLDEQFFGPGTRLTVL.

CDR3 in DNA: TGTGCCTGGAAACCATTCGGGTCCGGAAACACCATATATTTT. Protein sequence: CAWKPFGSGNTIYF. The chain uses TRBV30 and TRBJ1-3; no clear D. The CDR3 has 14 residues. Trimming shortened V by 4 bases and J by 4 bases, and 14 bases separated the two germline ends. Germline V gene data show CDR1 as GTSNPN and CDR2 as SVGIG (reference sequence).

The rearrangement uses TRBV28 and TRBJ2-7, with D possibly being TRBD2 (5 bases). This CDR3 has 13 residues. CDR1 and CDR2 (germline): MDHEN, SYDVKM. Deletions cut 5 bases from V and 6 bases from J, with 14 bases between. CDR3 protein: CASSPGRSREQYF. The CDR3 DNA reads TGTGCCAGCAGTCCGGGAAGGTCCCGCGAGCAGTACTTC. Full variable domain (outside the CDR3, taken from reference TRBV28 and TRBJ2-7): DVKVTQSSRYLVKRTGEKVFLECVQDMDHENMFWYRQDPGLGLRLIYFSYDVKMKEKGDIPEGYSVSREKKERFSLILESASTNQTSMYLCASSPGRSREQYFGPGTRLTVT.

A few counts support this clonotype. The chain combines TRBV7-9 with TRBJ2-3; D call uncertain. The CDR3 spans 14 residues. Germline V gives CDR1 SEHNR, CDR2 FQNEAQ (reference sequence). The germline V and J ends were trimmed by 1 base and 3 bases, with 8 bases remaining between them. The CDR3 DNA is TGTGCCAGCAGCTTAGTCAGTCCGACAGATACGCAGTATTTT. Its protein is CASSLVSPTDTQYF.

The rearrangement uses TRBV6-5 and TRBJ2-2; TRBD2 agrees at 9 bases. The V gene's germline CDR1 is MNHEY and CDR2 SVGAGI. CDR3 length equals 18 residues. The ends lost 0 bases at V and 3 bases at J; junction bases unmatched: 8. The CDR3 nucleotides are TGTGCCAGCAGTTACTCGGGTAGCGGGGGATTCTACACCGGGGAGCTGTTTTTT. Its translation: CASSYSGSGGFYTGELFF.

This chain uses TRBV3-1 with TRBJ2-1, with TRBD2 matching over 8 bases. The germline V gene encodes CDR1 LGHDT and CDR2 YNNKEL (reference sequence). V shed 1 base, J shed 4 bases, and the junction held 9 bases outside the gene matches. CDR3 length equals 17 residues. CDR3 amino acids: CASSQGRTSPPYNEQFF. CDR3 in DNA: TGTGCCAGCAGCCAAGGTCGGACTAGCCCACCTTACAATGAGCAGTTCTTC.

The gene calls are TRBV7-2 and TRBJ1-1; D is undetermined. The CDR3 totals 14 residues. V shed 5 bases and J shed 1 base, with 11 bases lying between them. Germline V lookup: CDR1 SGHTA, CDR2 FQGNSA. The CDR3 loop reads CASSARVGNTEAFF. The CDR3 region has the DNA TGTGCCAGCAGCGCCCGGGTGGGGAACACTGAAGCTTTCTTT. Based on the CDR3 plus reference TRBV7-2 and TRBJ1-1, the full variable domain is GAGVSQSPSNKVTEKGKDVELRCDPISGHTALYWYRQSLGQGLEFLIYFQGNSAPDKSGLPSDRFSAERTGGSVSTLTIQRTQQEDSAVYLCASSARVGNTEAFFGQGTRLTVV.

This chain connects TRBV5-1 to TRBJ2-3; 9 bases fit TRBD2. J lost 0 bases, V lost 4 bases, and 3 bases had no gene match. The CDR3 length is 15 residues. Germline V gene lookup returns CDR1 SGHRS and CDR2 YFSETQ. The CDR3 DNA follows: TGCGCCAGCAGCCCGGGACTAGCTAGCACAGATACGCAGTATTTT. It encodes CASSPGLASTDTQYF.

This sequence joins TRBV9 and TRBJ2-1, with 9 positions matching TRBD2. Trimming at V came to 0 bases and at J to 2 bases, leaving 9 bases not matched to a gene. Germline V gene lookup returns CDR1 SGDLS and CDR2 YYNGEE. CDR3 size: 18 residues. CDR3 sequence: CASSVAGLALLTYNEQFF. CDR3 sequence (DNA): TGTGCCAGCAGCGTAGCCGGACTAGCGTTGTTGACCTACAATGAGCAGTTCTTC.

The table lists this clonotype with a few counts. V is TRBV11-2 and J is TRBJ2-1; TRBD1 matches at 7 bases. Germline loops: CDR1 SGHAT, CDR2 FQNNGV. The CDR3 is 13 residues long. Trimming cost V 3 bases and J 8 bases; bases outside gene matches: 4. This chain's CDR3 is CASSFIQGDEQFF. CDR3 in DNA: TGTGCCAGCAGCTTCATCCAGGGGGATGAGCAGTTCTTC.

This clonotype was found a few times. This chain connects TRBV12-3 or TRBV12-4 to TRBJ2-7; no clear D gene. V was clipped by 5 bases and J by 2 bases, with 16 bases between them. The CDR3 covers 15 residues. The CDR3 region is CASSLVGSPPYEQYF. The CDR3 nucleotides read TGTGCCAGCAGTCTCGTCGGCTCTCCCCCCTACGAGCAGTACTTC.

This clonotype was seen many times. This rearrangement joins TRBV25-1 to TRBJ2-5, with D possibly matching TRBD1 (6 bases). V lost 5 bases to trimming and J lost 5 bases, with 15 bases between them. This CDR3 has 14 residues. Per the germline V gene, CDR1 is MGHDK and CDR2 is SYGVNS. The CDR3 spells CASSPTGKRETQYF. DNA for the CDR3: TGTGCCAGCAGTCCCACAGGGAAGCGTGAGACCCAGTACTTC.

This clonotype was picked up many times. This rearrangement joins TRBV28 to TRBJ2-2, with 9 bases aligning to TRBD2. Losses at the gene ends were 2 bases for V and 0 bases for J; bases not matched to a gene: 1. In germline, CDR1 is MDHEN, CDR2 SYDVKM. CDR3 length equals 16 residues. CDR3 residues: CASSLSGGPNTGELFF. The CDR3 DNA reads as TGTGCCAGCAGTTTAAGCGGGGGGCCGAACACCGGGGAGCTGTTTTTT.

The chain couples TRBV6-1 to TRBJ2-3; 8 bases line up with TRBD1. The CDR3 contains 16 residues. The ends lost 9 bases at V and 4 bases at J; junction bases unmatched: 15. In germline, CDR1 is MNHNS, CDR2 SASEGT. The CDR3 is CASTRWRTGPADTQYF. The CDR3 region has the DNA TGTGCCAGTACAAGATGGAGGACAGGGCCTGCAGATACGCAGTATTTT.

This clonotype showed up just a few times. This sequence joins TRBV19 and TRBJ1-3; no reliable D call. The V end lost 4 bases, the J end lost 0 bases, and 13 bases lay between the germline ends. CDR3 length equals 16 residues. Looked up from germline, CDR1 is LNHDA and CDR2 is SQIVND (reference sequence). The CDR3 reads CASSKEPGLSGNTIYF. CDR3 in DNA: TGTGCCAGTAGTAAAGAACCAGGTCTCTCTGGAAACACCATATATTTT.

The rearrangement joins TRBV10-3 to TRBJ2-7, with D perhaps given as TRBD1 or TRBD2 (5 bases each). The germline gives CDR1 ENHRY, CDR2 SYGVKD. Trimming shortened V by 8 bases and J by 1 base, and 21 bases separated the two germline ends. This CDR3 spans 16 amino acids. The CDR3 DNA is TGTGCCATCTTACAGGATCCCGTGCGAGGGTCCTACGAGCAGTACTTC. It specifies CAILQDPVRGSYEQYF.

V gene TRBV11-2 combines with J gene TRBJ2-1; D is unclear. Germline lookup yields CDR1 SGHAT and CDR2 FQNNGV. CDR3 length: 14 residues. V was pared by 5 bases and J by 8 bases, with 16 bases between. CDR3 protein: CASSARRRMDEQFF. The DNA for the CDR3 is TGTGCCAGCAGCGCGAGACGGCGCATGGATGAGCAGTTCTTC.

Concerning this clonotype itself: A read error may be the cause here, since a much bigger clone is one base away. CDR3 in amino acids: CASSHINMGREAYNEQFF. In DNA, the CDR3 is TGTGCCAGCAGCCACATAAATATGGGGCGGGAGGCCTACAATGAGCAGTTCTTC. The J gene is TRBJ2-1, the V gene TRBV21-1; no check of the table's D call, TRBD2, against the DNA was made. TRBV21-1 counts as a pseudogene. The CDR3 is 18 residues long.

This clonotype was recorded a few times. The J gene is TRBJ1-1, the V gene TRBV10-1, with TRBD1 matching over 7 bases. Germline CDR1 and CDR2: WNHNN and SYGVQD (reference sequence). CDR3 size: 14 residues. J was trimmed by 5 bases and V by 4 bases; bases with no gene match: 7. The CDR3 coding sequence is TGCGCCAGCAGTGGGACAGGAAAAGGTACTGAAGCTTTCTTT. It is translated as CASSGTGKGTEAFF.

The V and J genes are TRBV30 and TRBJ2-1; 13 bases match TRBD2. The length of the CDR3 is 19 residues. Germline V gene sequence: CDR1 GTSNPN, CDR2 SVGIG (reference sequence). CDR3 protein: CAHSEGLAGTLSSYNEQFF. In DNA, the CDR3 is TGTGCTCACTCAGAGGGACTAGCGGGGACATTGAGCTCCTACAATGAGCAGTTCTTC.

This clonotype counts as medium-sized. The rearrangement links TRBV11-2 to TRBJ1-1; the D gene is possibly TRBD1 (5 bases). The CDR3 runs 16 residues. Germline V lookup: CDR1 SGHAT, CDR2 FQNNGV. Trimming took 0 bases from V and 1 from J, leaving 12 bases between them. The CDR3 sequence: CASSLDWEGTNTEAFF. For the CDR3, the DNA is TGTGCCAGCAGCTTAGATTGGGAGGGGACGAACACTGAAGCTTTCTTT.

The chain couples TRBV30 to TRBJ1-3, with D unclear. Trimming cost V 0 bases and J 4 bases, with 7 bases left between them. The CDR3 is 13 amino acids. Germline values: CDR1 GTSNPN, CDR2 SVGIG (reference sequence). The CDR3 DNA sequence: TGTGCCTGGAGTGTACTAGGGGGAAACACCATATATTTT. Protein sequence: CAWSVLGGNTIYF.

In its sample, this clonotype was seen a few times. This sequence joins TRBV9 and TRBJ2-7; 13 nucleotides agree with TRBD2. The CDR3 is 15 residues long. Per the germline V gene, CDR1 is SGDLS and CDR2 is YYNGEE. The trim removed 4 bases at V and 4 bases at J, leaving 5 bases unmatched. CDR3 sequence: CASSRTSGGEYEQYF. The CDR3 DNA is TGTGCCAGCAGCCGGACTAGCGGGGGAGAGTACGAGCAGTACTTC. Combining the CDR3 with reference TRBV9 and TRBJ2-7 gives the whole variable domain DSGVTQTPKHLITATGQRVTLRCSPRSGDLSVYWYQQSLDQGLQFLIQYYNGEERAKGNILERFSAQQFPDLHSELNLSSLELGDSALYFCASSRTSGGEYEQYFGPGTRLTVT.